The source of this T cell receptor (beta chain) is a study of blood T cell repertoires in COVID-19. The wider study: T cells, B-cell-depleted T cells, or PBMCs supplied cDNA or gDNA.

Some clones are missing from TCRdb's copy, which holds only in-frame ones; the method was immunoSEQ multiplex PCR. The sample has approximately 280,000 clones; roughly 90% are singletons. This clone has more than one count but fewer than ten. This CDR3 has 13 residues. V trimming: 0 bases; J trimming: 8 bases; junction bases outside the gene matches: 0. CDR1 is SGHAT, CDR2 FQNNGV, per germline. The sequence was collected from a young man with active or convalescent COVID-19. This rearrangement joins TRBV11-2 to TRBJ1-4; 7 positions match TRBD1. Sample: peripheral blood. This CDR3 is CASSLDRGEKLFF. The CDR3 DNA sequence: TGTGCCAGCAGCTTAGACAGGGGGGAAAAACTGTTTTTT.